These 15 T cell receptor beta chains originate from one sample sequenced in a study of T-cell memory formation after mild COVID-19. TCRdb reanalysed the 5' RACE reads using MiXCR and keeps one entry per CDR3 protein. The data contain about 270,000 distinct CDR3 sequences, approximately 15% of them seen just once; the ten biggest clones take up more than 2%. The sequenced sample consisted of PBMCs or a T cell subset sorted from them (not recorded which). These receptors were collected from an adult woman who had mild COVID-19 (a few samples of this study predate the infection). Cell type and time point are not known.

V is TRBV2 and J is TRBJ2-5; 8 bases align to TRBD1. Germline CDR1 is SNHLY and CDR2 is FYNNEI. The J segment lost 4 bases and the V segment lost 6 bases, leaving 7 bases of the junction unmatched. The CDR3 loop spans 14 amino acids. In DNA form, the CDR3 reads TGTGCCAGCAGCGGACAGGGCCCCGGAGAGACCCAGTACTTC. Protein: CASSGQGPGETQYF.

V is TRBV4-1 and J is TRBJ1-2; D possibly corresponds to TRBD1 (5 bases). The V and J ends lost 0 bases and 7 bases respectively, with 15 bases between them. Germline values: CDR1 MGHRA, CDR2 YSYEKL. This CDR3 spans 15 amino acids. CDR3 residues: CASSQDFRDYLGYTF. CDR3 DNA: TGCGCCAGCAGCCAAGACTTCCGGGACTACCTTGGCTACACCTTC.

The V gene is TRBV29-1, the J gene TRBJ1-1; D not certain. This CDR3 contains 13 residues. Germline assignment: CDR1 SQVTM and CDR2 ANQGSEA. Between the trimmed V and J ends, which lost 6 bases and 0 bases, there was a span of 11 bases. CDR3 nucleotides: TGCAGCGTCCCCTCTTGGGTGAACACTGAAGCTTTCTTT. Its translation: CSVPSWVNTEAFF.

V is TRBV3-1 and J is TRBJ2-1; 10 bases agree with TRBD2. Unmatched junction bases numbered 4, after V lost 4 bases and J lost 7 bases. CDR1 and CDR2 from the germline V gene are LGHDT and YNNKEL (reference sequence). The CDR3 has 14 amino acids. This CDR3 reads CASSPLAGTNEQFF. CDR3 DNA: TGTGCCAGCAGCCCACTAGCGGGGACTAATGAGCAGTTCTTC.

The rearrangement joins TRBV7-2 to TRBJ2-3; 8 bases fit TRBD2. Germline trimming cut 6 bases from V and 5 bases from J; bases unmatched to any gene: 10. Germline CDR1 is SGHTA and CDR2 is FQGNSA. This CDR3 is 15 amino acids long. The chain's CDR3 is CASSRRGLGGDTQYF. DNA of the CDR3: TGTGCCAGCAGTCGTAGGGGACTAGGTGGAGATACGCAGTATTTT.

In this sample, this clonotype turned up a few times. The CDR3 is CAWSVERGEQFF. The CDR3 coding sequence is TGTGCCTGGAGTGTAGAAAGGGGTGAGCAGTTCTTC. This chain links TRBV30 with TRBJ2-1; D perhaps matches TRBD1 (5 bases). Trimming removed 0 bases at V and 9 bases at J, with 9 bases between. CDR3 size: 12 residues. CDR1 and CDR2 from the germline V gene are GTSNPN and SVGIG (reference sequence). The variable domain in full, with the rest retrieved from reference TRBV30 and TRBJ2-1, is SQTIHQWPATLVQPVGSPLSLECTVEGTSNPNLYWYRQAAGRGLQLLFYSVGIGQISSEVPQNLSASRPQDRQFILSSKKLLLSDSGFYLCAWSVERGEQFFGPGTRLTVL.

The V gene is TRBV29-1, the J gene TRBJ2-7, with D perhaps TRBD1 (6 bases). Looked up from germline, CDR1 is SQVTM and CDR2 is ANQGSEA. CDR3 size: 12 residues. For the CDR3, the DNA is TGCACCAACCGGGACACCATCTACGAGCAGTACTTC. Encoded protein: CTNRDTIYEQYF.

J is TRBJ1-5 and V is TRBV12-3 or TRBV12-4, with a weak D call TRBD1 (5 bases). With 4 bases removed from V and 3 bases from J, the gap between germline ends came to 13 bases. This CDR3 contains 15 residues. The CDR3 is CASSSWDGYNQPQHF. For the CDR3, the DNA is TGTGCCAGCAGTTCCTGGGACGGATACAATCAGCCCCAGCATTTT.

The table lists this clonotype with a few counts. The chain joins TRBV20-1 to TRBJ2-5; no clear D gene. This CDR3 is built from 12 residues. Trimming took off 6 bases at V and 7 bases at J, with 15 bases between the two ends. CDR1 is DFQATT and CDR2 is SNEGSKA in the germline V gene (reference sequence). The CDR3 DNA is TGCAGTGCCGTGGAAGGCAGCTCGACCCAGTACTTC. This gives the protein CSAVEGSSTQYF.

This clonotype has ten or more counts. V is TRBV5-1 and J is TRBJ2-2, with no clear D. The V gene lost 7 bases and the J gene lost 5 bases, with 15 bases spanning the gap. CDR3 length: 14 amino acids. Germline values: CDR1 SGHRS, CDR2 YFSETQ. The CDR3 coding sequence is TGCGCCAGCCAGGCCGACCCCGGGACCGGGGAGCTGTTTTTT. Translating it yields CASQADPGTGELFF. The variable domain in full, with the rest retrieved from reference TRBV5-1 and TRBJ2-2, is KAGVTQTPRYLIKTRGQQVTLSCSPISGHRSVSWYQQTPGQGLQFLFEYFSETQRNKGNFPGRFSGRQFSNSRSEMNVSTLELGDSALYLCASQADPGTGELFFGEGSRLTVL.

The chain has TRBV20-1 and TRBJ1-2; a weak D match, TRBD1 (5 bases). This CDR3 has 12 residues. Trimming shortened V by 3 bases and J by 8 bases, and 13 bases separated the two germline ends. The germline V gene encodes CDR1 DFQATT and CDR2 SNEGSKA (reference sequence). CDR3 amino acids: CSASSRVWGYTF. The CDR3 DNA is TGCAGTGCTAGTAGCAGGGTGTGGGGCTACACCTTC.

The count of this clonotype is one. This rearrangement joins TRBV20-1 to TRBJ2-1, with D unclear. The CDR3 sequence is 14 residues long. The V end lost 6 bases, the J end lost 4 bases, and 16 bases lay between the germline ends. Germline assignment: CDR1 DFQATT and CDR2 SNEGSKA (reference sequence). CDR3 nucleotides: TGCAGTGCGCACAGAAGTCTCGTATACAATGAGCAGTTCTTC. This codes for CSAHRSLVYNEQFF.

The rearrangement uses TRBV4-2 and TRBJ1-5; D not certain. Between the trimmed V and J ends, which lost 2 bases and 4 bases, there was a span of 3 bases. This CDR3 contains 12 residues. From germline, CDR1 is LGHNA and CDR2 YNFKEQ. The CDR3 DNA reads as TGTGCCAGCAGCCAACCGAATCAGCCCCAGCATTTT. This sequence encodes CASSQPNQPQHF.

This clonotype was picked up a small number of times. The V call is TRBV5-1, the J call TRBJ1-1; no clear D. The germline V gene encodes CDR1 SGHRS and CDR2 YFSETQ. The V end was cut by 1 base, the J end by 0 bases, with 10 bases between. The CDR3 is made up of 15 amino acids. The CDR3 coding sequence is TGCGCCAGCAGCTTGATCCCCGACATGAACACTGAAGCTTTCTTT. This translates into CASSLIPDMNTEAFF.

The chain employs TRBV20-1 and TRBJ2-7; 8 nucleotides agree with TRBD1. Germline lookup yields CDR1 DFQATT and CDR2 SNEGSKA (reference sequence). The CDR3 totals 15 residues. Trimming at V came to 6 bases and at J to 2 bases, leaving 12 bases not matched to a gene. CDR3 nucleotide sequence: TGCAGTGCCCCGTCCACAGGGGGAGACGCCTACGAGCAGTACTTC. Amino acid sequence: CSAPSTGGDAYEQYF.